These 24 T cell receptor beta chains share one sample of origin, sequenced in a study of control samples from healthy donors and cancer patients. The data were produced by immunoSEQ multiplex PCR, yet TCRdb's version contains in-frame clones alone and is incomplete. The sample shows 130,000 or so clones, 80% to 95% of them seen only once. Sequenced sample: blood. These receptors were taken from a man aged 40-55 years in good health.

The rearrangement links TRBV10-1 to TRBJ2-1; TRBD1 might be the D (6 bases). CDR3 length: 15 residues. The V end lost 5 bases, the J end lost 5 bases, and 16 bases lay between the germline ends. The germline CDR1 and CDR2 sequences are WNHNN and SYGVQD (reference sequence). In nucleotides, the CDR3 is TGCGCCAGCAGTCCGGGACAAGTGACCGACAATGAGCAGTTCTTC. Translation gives CASSPGQVTDNEQFF.

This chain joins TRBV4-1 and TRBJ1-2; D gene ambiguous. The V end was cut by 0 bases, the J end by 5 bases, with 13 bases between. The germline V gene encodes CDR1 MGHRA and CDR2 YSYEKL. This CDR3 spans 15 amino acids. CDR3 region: CASSQDLGSLYGYTF. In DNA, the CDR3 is TGCGCCAGCAGCCAAGATCTTGGTTCCCTGTATGGCTACACCTTC.

Here the CDR3 reads CASSPETGFEELFF. The CDR3 DNA reads as TGCGCCAGCAGCCCCGAGACAGGGTTTGAGGAACTGTTTTTT. The gene calls are TRBV4-1 and TRBJ1-4; 7 bases line up with TRBD1. With 4 bases clipped from V and 12 bases from J, the junction kept 11 bases outside the gene matches. CDR3 length: 14 amino acids. In germline, CDR1 is MGHRA, CDR2 YSYEKL.

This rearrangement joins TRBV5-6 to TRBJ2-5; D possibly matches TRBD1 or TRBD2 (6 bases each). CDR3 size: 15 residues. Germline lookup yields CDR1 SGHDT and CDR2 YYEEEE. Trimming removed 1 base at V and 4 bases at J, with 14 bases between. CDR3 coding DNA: TGTGCCAGCAGCTTGAATCCGGGGGCGAGAGAGACCCAGTACTTC. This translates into CASSLNPGARETQYF.

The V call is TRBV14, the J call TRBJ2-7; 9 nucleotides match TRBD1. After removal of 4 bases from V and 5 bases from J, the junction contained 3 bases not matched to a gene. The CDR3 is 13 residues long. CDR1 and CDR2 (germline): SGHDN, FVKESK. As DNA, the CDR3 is TGTGCCAGCAGCCGGGACAGGGTCAACGAGCAGTACTTC. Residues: CASSRDRVNEQYF.

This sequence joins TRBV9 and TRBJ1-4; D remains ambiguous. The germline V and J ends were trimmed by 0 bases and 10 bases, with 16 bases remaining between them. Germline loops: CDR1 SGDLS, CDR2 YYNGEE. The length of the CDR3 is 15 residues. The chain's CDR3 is CASSVGRFWLGKLFF. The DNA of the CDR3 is TGTGCCAGCAGCGTAGGGAGGTTCTGGTTAGGAAAACTGTTTTTT.

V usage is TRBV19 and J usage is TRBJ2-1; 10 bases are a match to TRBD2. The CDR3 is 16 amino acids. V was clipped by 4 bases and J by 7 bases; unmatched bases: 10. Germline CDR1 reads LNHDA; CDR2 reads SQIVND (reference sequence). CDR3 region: CASSRLSGGIFNEQFF. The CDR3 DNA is TGTGCCAGTAGTAGACTTAGCGGGGGGATTTTTAATGAGCAGTTCTTC. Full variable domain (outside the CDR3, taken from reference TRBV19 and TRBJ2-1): DGGITQSPKYLFRKEGQNVTLSCEQNLNHDAMYWYRQDPGQGLRLIYYSQIVNDFQKGDIAEGYSVSREKKESFPLTVTSAQKNPTAFYLCASSRLSGGIFNEQFFGPGTRLTVL.

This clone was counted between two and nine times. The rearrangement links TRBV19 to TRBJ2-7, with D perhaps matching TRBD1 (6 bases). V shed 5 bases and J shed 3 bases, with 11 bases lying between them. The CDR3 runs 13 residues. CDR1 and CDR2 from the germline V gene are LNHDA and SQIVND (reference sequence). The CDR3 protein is CASSEDSGYEQYF. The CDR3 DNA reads TGTGCCAGTAGTGAGGACAGTGGCTACGAGCAGTACTTC.

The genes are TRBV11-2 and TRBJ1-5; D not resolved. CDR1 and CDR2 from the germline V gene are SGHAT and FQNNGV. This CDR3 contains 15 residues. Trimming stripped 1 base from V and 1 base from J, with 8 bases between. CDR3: CASSLGLESNQPQHF. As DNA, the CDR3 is TGTGCCAGCAGCTTAGGTCTCGAAAGCAATCAGCCCCAGCATTTT. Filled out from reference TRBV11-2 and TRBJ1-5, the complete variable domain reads EAGVAQSPRYKIIEKRQSVAFWCNPISGHATLYWYQQILGQGPKLLIQFQNNGVVDDSQLPKDRFSAERLKGVDSTLKIQPAKLEDSAVYLCASSLGLESNQPQHFGDGTRLSIL.

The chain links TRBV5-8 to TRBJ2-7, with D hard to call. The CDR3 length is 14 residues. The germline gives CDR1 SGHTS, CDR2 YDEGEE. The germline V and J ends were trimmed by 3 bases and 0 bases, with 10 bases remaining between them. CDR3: CASSSWGSSYEQYF. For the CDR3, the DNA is TGTGCCAGCAGCTCCTGGGGTTCCTCCTACGAGCAGTACTTC.

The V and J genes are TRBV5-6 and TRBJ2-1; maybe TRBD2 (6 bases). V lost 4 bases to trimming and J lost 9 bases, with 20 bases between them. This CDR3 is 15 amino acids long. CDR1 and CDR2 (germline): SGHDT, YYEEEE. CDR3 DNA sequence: TGTGCCAGCAGCGTACCCTACGGGCGGAGGGCTGAGCAGTTCTTC. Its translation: CASSVPYGRRAEQFF.

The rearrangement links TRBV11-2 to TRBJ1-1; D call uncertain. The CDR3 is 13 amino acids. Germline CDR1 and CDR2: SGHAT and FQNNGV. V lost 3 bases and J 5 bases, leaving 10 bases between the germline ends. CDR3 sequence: CASSFVSTTEAFF. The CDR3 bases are TGTGCCAGCAGCTTCGTTAGCACGACTGAAGCTTTCTTT. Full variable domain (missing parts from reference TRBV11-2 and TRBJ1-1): EAGVAQSPRYKIIEKRQSVAFWCNPISGHATLYWYQQILGQGPKLLIQFQNNGVVDDSQLPKDRFSAERLKGVDSTLKIQPAKLEDSAVYLCASSFVSTTEAFFGQGTRLTVV.

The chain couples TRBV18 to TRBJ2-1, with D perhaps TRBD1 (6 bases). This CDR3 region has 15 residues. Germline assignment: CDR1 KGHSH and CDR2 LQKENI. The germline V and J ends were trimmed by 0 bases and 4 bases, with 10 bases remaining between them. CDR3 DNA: TGTGCCAGCTCACCACCCGGGACAAAGTACAATGAGCAGTTCTTC. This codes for CASSPPGTKYNEQFF.

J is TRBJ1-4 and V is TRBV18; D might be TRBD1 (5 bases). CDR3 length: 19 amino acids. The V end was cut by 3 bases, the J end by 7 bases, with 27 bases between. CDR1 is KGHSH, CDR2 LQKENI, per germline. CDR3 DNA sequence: TGTGCCAGCTCACCGAACTTTGAAAGTGGATATCCCAGGGCTGAAAAACTGTTTTTT. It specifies CASSPNFESGYPRAEKLFF. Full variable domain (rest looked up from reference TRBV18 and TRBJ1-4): NAGVMQNPRHLVRRRGQEARLRCSPMKGHSHVYWYRQLPEEGLKFMVYLQKENIIDESGMPKERFSAEFPKEGPSILRIQQVVRGDSAAYFCASSPNFESGYPRAEKLFFGSGTQLSVL.

The CDR3 is CASSLAGVGYTF. The CDR3 DNA sequence: TGTGCCAGCAGTTTGGCAGGGGTCGGCTACACCTTC. The genes are TRBV27 and TRBJ1-2; tentative D call: TRBD1 (6 bases). CDR3 size: 12 residues. Germline V lookup: CDR1 MNHEY, CDR2 SMNVEV (reference sequence). Trimming took 3 bases from V and 8 from J, leaving 10 bases between them.

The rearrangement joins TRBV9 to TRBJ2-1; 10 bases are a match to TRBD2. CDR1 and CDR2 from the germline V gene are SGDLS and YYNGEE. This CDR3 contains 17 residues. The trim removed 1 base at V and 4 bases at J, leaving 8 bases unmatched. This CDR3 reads CASSVSLAGDFYNEQFF. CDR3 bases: TGTGCCAGCAGCGTAAGTCTAGCGGGGGATTTTTACAATGAGCAGTTCTTC.

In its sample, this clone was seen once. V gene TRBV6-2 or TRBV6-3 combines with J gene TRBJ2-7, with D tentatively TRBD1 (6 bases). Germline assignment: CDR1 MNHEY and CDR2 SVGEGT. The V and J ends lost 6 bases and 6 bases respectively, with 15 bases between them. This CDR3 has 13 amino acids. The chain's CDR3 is CASSRLQGSEQYF. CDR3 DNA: TGTGCCAGCAGCCGCCTACAGGGTTCCGAGCAGTACTTC.

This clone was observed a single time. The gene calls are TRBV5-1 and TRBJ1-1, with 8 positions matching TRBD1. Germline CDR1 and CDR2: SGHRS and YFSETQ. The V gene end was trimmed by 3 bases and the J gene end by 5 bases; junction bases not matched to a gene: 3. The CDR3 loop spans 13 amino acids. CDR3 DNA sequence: TGCGCCAGCAGCTCCGACAGGGGTACTGAAGCTTTCTTT. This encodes CASSSDRGTEAFF.

CDR3 bases: TGTGCCAGCAGTTTAACGGGACAGGGCGGTGAAAAACTGTTTTTT. It translates to CASSLTGQGGEKLFF. The chain recombines TRBV27 with TRBJ1-4; 9 bases line up with TRBD1. V was clipped by 2 bases and J by 7 bases; unmatched bases: 5. This CDR3 is built from 15 residues. Germline values: CDR1 MNHEY, CDR2 SMNVEV (reference sequence).

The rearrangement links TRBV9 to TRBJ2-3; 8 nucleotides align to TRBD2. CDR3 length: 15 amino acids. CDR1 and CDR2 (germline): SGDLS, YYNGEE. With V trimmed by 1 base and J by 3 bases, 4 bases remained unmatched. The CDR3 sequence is CASSVMAGGTDTQYF. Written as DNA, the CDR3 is TGTGCCAGCAGCGTAATGGCGGGGGGTACAGATACGCAGTATTTT. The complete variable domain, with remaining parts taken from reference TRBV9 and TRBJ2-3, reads DSGVTQTPKHLITATGQRVTLRCSPRSGDLSVYWYQQSLDQGLQFLIQYYNGEERAKGNILERFSAQQFPDLHSELNLSSLELGDSALYFCASSVMAGGTDTQYFGPGTRLTVL.

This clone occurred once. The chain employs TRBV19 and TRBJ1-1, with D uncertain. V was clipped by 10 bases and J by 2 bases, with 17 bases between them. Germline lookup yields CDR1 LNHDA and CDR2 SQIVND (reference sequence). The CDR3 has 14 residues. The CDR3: CATRMWQLNTEAFF. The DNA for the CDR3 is TGTGCCACCAGAATGTGGCAGCTTAACACTGAAGCTTTCTTT.

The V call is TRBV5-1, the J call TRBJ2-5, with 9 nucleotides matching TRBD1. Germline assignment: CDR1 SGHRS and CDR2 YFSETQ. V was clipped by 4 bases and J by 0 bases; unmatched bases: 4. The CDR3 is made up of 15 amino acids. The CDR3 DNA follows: TGCGCCAGCAGCGTCGGGACAGGGAACCAAGAGACCCAGTACTTC. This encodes CASSVGTGNQETQYF.

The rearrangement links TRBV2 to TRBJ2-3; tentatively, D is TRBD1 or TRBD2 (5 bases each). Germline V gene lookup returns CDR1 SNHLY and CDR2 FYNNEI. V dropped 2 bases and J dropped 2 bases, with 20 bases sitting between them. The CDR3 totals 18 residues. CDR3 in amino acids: CASSETFGAKTLTDTQYF. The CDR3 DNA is TGTGCCAGCAGTGAAACGTTCGGGGCGAAAACCCTCACAGATACGCAGTATTTT.

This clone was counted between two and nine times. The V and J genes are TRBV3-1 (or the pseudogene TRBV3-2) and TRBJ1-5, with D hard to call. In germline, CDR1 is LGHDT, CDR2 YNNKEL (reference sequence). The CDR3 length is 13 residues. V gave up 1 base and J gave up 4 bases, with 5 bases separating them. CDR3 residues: CASSQVQNQPQHF. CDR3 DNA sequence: TGTGCCAGCAGCCAAGTTCAGAATCAGCCCCAGCATTTT.